What follows describes a single T cell receptor (beta chain). The data stem from a study of T cell changes during pregnancy in multiple sclerosis. Some clones are missing from TCRdb's copy, which holds only in-frame ones; the method was immunoSEQ multiplex PCR. The repertoire includes tens of thousands of clones, 80% to 95% of them detected once, and less than 4% sits in the top ten. The CDR3 runs 19 residues. Trimming took off 4 bases at V and 5 bases at J, with 27 bases between the two ends. Germline CDR1 reads MGHRA; CDR2 reads YSYEKL. The specimen comprised CD8+ T cells from peripheral blood mononuclear cells, sampled in the third trimester of pregnancy. This clonotype originated in a female donor in good health, enrolled as a control in a pregnancy study. The chain has TRBV4-1 and TRBJ2-1; tentative D call: TRBD1 (6 bases). CDR3 sequence: CASSLTDSPISDQNNEQFF. The CDR3 DNA reads as TGCGCCAGCAGCCTGACGGACAGTCCTATCAGCGACCAAAACAATGAGCAGTTCTTC.